These T cell receptor beta chains were read from a single sample in a study of shared clonotypes between healthy human individuals. Repertoires were generated with immunoSEQ multiplex PCR, while TCRdb's copy carries only in-frame clones and drops some. The sample consists of about 990,000 clones, 75% to 85% of them appearing once. Sequencing used memory CD4+ T cells from PBMCs. These receptor sequences come from a man between 18 and 29 years old in good health. Some clones in this sample may be carry-over from other donors' samples. CDR3s include the opening cysteine and the closing phenylalanine or tryptophan. Fields, in order: D gene, clone size, V gene, CDR3 length, J gene, CDR3 DNA, CDR3 protein. A D gene is named only where the DNA matches it firmly. Rows may omit the clone size; those that give it use once, few, many or a size class.

NA	NA	TRBV19	13	TRBJ1-2	TGTGCCAGTAGTATTGCAGGACTCTATGGCTACACCTTC	CASSIAGLYGYTF
NA	NA	TRBV30	12	TRBJ1-1	TGTGCCTGGAGTGGGCTAAACACTGAAGCTTTCTTT	CAWSGLNTEAFF
NA	NA	TRBV19	14	TRBJ1-4	TGTGCCAGTAGGACGACAGCCTATAATGAAAAACTGTTTTTT	CASRTTAYNEKLFF
NA	few	TRBV28	12	TRBJ1-1	TGTGCCAGCAGTTTGCAAGGGGCCGAAGCTTTCTTT	CASSLQGAEAFF
NA	NA	TRBV5-1	15	TRBJ2-5	TGCGCCAGCAGCTTATATAGGGGTTACCAAGAGACCCAGTACTTC	CASSLYRGYQETQYF
NA	few	TRBV6-1	14	TRBJ1-5	TGTGCCAGCAGTGAGTTGCGGGGGATTCAGCCCCAGCATTTT	CASSELRGIQPQHF
NA	NA	TRBV19	15	TRBJ2-3	TGTGCCAGTAGTATAGCAGGCGGGGATACAGATACGCAGTATTTT	CASSIAGGDTDTQYF
NA	NA	TRBV7-8	11	TRBJ2-1	TGTGCCAGCAGCGCAATAAATGAGCAGTTCTTC	CASSAINEQFF
NA	few	TRBV28	16	TRBJ2-1	TGTGCCAGCAGCCCGGCTTGGGGGACGGCCGCCAATGAGCAGTTCTTC	CASSPAWGTAANEQFF
NA	NA	TRBV29-1	11	TRBJ2-1	TGCAGCGCCCGAAGAGTGAATGAGCAGTTCTTC	CSARRVNEQFF
NA	NA	TRBV11-3	17	TRBJ1-2	TGTGCCAGCAGCTTAGCCTGGGGGGGGACACCAAACTATGGCTATACCTTC	CASSLAWGGTPNYGYTF
NA	NA	TRBV20-1	11	TRBJ1-1	TGCAGTGCCCCTAGGGGCACTGAAGCTTTCTTT	CSAPRGTEAFF
NA	NA	TRBV7-3	14	TRBJ2-3	TGTGCCAGCAGCTTAACGGATAGCACAGATACGCAGTATTTT	CASSLTDSTDTQYF
NA	NA	TRBV11-3	14	TRBJ2-1	TGTGCCAGCAGCTTAGGGGGTGGGGTGAATGAGCAGTTCTTC	CASSLGGGVNEQFF
NA	NA	TRBV9	14	TRBJ1-3	TGTGCCAGCGGCTGGGCGGGTTCGGGAAACACCATATATTTT	CASGWAGSGNTIYF
TRBD2	NA	TRBV28	15	TRBJ2-3	TGTGCCAGCAGTCCTGGGACTAGCGTCCCAGATACGCAGTATTTT	CASSPGTSVPDTQYF
NA	NA	TRBV7-2	16	TRBJ2-2	TGTGCCAGCCCTATCGGACAGTTTACGAACACCGGGGAGCTGTTTTTT	CASPIGQFTNTGELFF
TRBD1	NA	TRBV9	16	TRBJ2-5	TGTGCCAGCAGCGCAACAGGGGGAGGTAGCGGAGAGACCCAGTACTTC	CASSATGGGSGETQYF
NA	NA	TRBV11-3	13	TRBJ2-1	TGTGCCAGCAGCTTACGGTCGGGGAATGAGCAGTTCTTC	CASSLRSGNEQFF
TRBD2	NA	TRBV5-4	17	TRBJ2-3	TGTGCCAGCAGCCCAGGGACTAGCGGGAGTCGCACAGATACGCAGTATTTT	CASSPGTSGSRTDTQYF
TRBD1	NA	TRBV25-1	14	TRBJ2-1	TGTGCCAGCAGTGCGGACAGGGGAGTGGGGGAGCAGTTCTTC	CASSADRGVGEQFF
TRBD2	NA	TRBV5-1	15	TRBJ2-2	TGCGCCAGCAGCTTGAGGCTAGCGGACACCGGGGAGCTGTTTTTT	CASSLRLADTGELFF
NA	once	TRBV11-2	15	TRBJ2-3	TGTGCCAGCAGCTTAGGGTGGGGGAGCACAGATACGCAGTATTTT	CASSLGWGSTDTQYF
NA	NA	TRBV30	12	TRBJ1-2	TGTGCCTGGAGTGATGGAGCCGGCGGCTACACCTTC	CAWSDGAGGYTF
NA	once	TRBV13	14	TRBJ2-2	TGTGCCAGCATCCGACGACGGAACACCGGGGAGCTGTTTTTT	CASIRRRNTGELFF
NA	NA	TRBV28	12	TRBJ1-5	TGTGCCAGCAGTTTAAACTATCAGCCCCAGCATTTT	CASSLNYQPQHF
TRBD2	NA	TRBV11-2	15	TRBJ2-7	TGTGCCAGCAGCTCCCAAGCGGGAGGGTCCTACGAGCAGTACTTC	CASSSQAGGSYEQYF
NA	NA	TRBV6-6	15	TRBJ1-5	TGTGCCAGCAGTTACTCGAGGGACGGTAATCAGCCCCAGCATTTT	CASSYSRDGNQPQHF
NA	NA	TRBV7-2	14	TRBJ2-1	TGTGCCAGCAGCTTAGGTGTAGACTACAATGAGCAGTTCTTC	CASSLGVDYNEQFF
NA	NA	TRBV30	12	TRBJ1-2	TGTGCCTGGAGTGTACTTGGCGGTGGCTACACCTTC	CAWSVLGGGYTF
TRBD1	NA	TRBV30	14	TRBJ2-5	TGTGCCTGGAGTGTAAAGGGGACAGAAGAGACCCAGTACTTC	CAWSVKGTEETQYF
TRBD2	NA	TRBV19	16	TRBJ2-7	TGTGCCAGTAGCACTCGACTAGCGGGAGAGAAGCCCGAGCAGTACTTC	CASSTRLAGEKPEQYF
NA	few	TRBV27	13	TRBJ2-2	TGTGCCAGCAGTTTAGACCCTTACGAGGAGCTGTTTTTT	CASSLDPYEELFF
NA	once	TRBV7-7	15	TRBJ2-5	TGTGCCAGCAGCCGTTTCGGGACCTATCAAGAGACCCAGTACTTC	CASSRFGTYQETQYF
NA	NA	TRBV25-1	14	TRBJ2-2	TGTGCCAGCAGGAGCACAGGGAACACCGGGGAGCTGTTTTTT	CASRSTGNTGELFF
TRBD1	NA	TRBV4-3	14	TRBJ1-2	TGCGCCAGCAGTCGCCACGAGGGGGCGAGCGGCTACACCTTC	CASSRHEGASGYTF
TRBD1	few	TRBV28	15	TRBJ1-5	TGTGCCAGCCAGCGGACAGGGGTCGGCAATCAGCCCCAGCATTTT	CASQRTGVGNQPQHF
NA	NA	TRBV30	12	TRBJ1-1	TGTGCCTGGAGTGCGGGGACCACTGAAGCTTTCTTT	CAWSAGTTEAFF
NA	NA	TRBV25-1	17	TRBJ2-2	TGTGCCAGCAGTGGAGACAGACACCCCCCGAACACCGGGGAGCTGTTTTTT	CASSGDRHPPNTGELFF
NA	NA	TRBV9	16	TRBJ2-2	TGTGCCAGCAGCGTAGCAAGTCAGACGAACGCCGGGGAGCTGTTTTTT	CASSVASQTNAGELFF
TRBD1	NA	TRBV7-9	15	TRBJ2-1	TGTGCCAGCAGCTCTGCCGGGACAGGGGCGGATGAGCAGTTCTTC	CASSSAGTGADEQFF
NA	NA	TRBV29-1	13	TRBJ1-2	TGCAGCGTTCAAAGTGCCAGGGCGAGCGGCTACACCTTC	CSVQSARASGYTF
NA	few	TRBV9	15	TRBJ2-2	TGTGCCAGCAGCGTATCCAGTGTGGAGACCGGGGAGCTGTTTTTT	CASSVSSVETGELFF
TRBD2	NA	TRBV5-1	16	TRBJ2-5	TGCGCCAGCAGCGTCGGACTAGCGGGAGGGAGTGAGACCCAGTACTTC	CASSVGLAGGSETQYF
NA	NA	TRBV2	13	TRBJ1-2	TGTGCCAGCAGTGGGGAAGAGCGGTATGGCTACACCTTC	CASSGEERYGYTF
TRBD2	NA	TRBV11-2	16	TRBJ2-2	TGTGCCAGCAGCTTGGGACTAGCGGGGTTCACCGGGGAGCTGTTTTTT	CASSLGLAGFTGELFF
NA	few	TRBV6-6	13	TRBJ1-2	TGTGCCAGCAGCCTGCAGGGTCCACATGGCTACACCTTC	CASSLQGPHGYTF
TRBD2	NA	TRBV5-1	16	TRBJ2-2	TGCGCCAGCAGCCCGTCCGGGAGGGAGAACACCGGGGAGCTGTTTTTT	CASSPSGRENTGELFF
NA	NA	TRBV5-4	14	TRBJ2-3	TGTGCCAGCAGCGCATCACTAGCAACAGATACGCAGTATTTT	CASSASLATDTQYF
NA	NA	TRBV19	15	TRBJ1-5	TGTGCCAGTAGTCGAAAACAAGGGACGAATCAGCCCCAGCATTTT	CASSRKQGTNQPQHF